These T cell receptor beta chains were read from a single sample in a study of long-term antiretroviral therapy in people with HIV. Measured with immunoSEQ multiplex PCR; TCRdb has only the in-frame clones, and not every one. The sample contains 25,000 to 30,000 clones, 70% to 90% of which appear only once. Source: unsorted PBMCs, taken 4.7 to 5 years after starting antiretroviral therapy. The receptors were gathered from a man aged 40-49 years with HIV. The CDR3 runs from the conserved cysteine through the conserved F or W. The order of the fields is V gene, CDR3 length, J gene, D gene, clone size, CDR3 DNA, CDR3 protein. D genes are given only for firm matches. Not all rows give a size; the values are once, few, many and, for expanded clones, a class.

>TRBV7-2|12|TRBJ1-2|.|few
TGTGCCAGCAGCTCCTCAGGGAGGGGCTACACCTTC
CASSSSGRGYTF
>TRBV4-1|16|TRBJ2-1|TRBD2|once
TGCGCCAGCAGCCAGCCGGGACTAGCAGTTTCGAATGAGCAGTTCTTC
CASSQPGLAVSNEQFF
>TRBV11-2|17|TRBJ1-4|.|.
TGTGCCAGCAGCCGGCGGGGGAGGAGCGCAACTAATGAAAAACTGTTTTTT
CASSRRGRSATNEKLFF
>TRBV5-1|14|TRBJ2-7|.|.
TGCGCCAGCAGCTTACCGGAGGCCTCCTACGAGCAGTACTTC
CASSLPEASYEQYF
>TRBV5-1|14|TRBJ2-7|.|.
TGCGCCAGCAGCCCAGAAGACGCCACCTACGAGCAGTACTTC
CASSPEDATYEQYF
>TRBV7-2|12|TRBJ2-7|.|.
TGTGCCAGCAGCTTAGCGCTTGGCGAGCAGTACTTC
CASSLALGEQYF
>TRBV4-3|16|TRBJ2-2|TRBD1|once
TGCGCCAGCAGCCAAGATCCCGGACAGGGCACCGGGGAGCTGTTTTTT
CASSQDPGQGTGELFF
>TRBV5-5|15|TRBJ2-5|.|.
TGTGCCAGCAGCCCTATGGCTAGCGATCAAGAGACCCAGTACTTC
CASSPMASDQETQYF
>TRBV7-9|17|TRBJ1-3|.|.
TGTGCCAGCAGCTTAGCGGCCCTGGCCCCCAGTGGAAACACCATATATTTT
CASSLAALAPSGNTIYF
>TRBV28|16|TRBJ2-1|.|.
TGTGCCAGCAGAATAGCGGAGAGCCTCCCCTACAATGAGCAGTTCTTC
CASRIAESLPYNEQFF
>TRBV10-3|17|TRBJ1-3|.|.
TGTGCCATCAGTGTGGGTGCACCTCGAGAAGCTGGAAACACCATATATTTT
CAISVGAPREAGNTIYF
>TRBV7-2|13|TRBJ2-7|.|few
TGTGCCAGCAGCACGAGGGACCCAGGGGAGCAGTACTTC
CASSTRDPGEQYF
>TRBV5-1|15|TRBJ2-1|.|.
TGCGCCAGCAAAGGGGGGGAGACCTCCTACAATGAGCAGTTCTTC
CASKGGETSYNEQFF
>TRBV2|14|TRBJ2-1|.|.
TGTGCCAGCAGTGAAGCGCTTTCAGGGAATGAGCAGTTCTTC
CASSEALSGNEQFF
>TRBV27|14|TRBJ2-2|TRBD2|.
TGTGCCAGCAGTTTGCGTCTAGCGGGTGGGGAGCTGTTTTTT
CASSLRLAGGELFF
>TRBV7-2|17|TRBJ2-2|TRBD2|few
TGTGCCAGCAGCCCCACTCTAGCGGGGGATGTCGACGGGGAGCTGTTTTTT
CASSPTLAGDVDGELFF
>TRBV30|13|TRBJ1-3|.|.
TGTGCCTGGAGTGCCCCTCCCGGGGACACCATATATTTT
CAWSAPPGDTIYF
>TRBV5-4|17|TRBJ2-3|.|.
TGTGCCAGCAGTAACCTTCCGGCGGCGCTTAGCCCAGATACGCAGTATTTT
CASSNLPAALSPDTQYF
>TRBV5-1|14|TRBJ1-1|.|.
TGCGCCAGCAGCTTGGAAGTCGGTAACACTGAAGCTTTCTTT
CASSLEVGNTEAFF
>TRBV19|15|TRBJ2-1|TRBD2|.
TGTGCCAGTAATGCGGGGGGCGTGCGGTTCAATGAGCAGTTCTTC
CASNAGGVRFNEQFF
>TRBV29-1|15|TRBJ2-7|TRBD2|.
TGCAGCGTTGTCCACAGCGGGGGCCTTACCTACGAGCAGTACTTC
CSVVHSGGLTYEQYF
>TRBV25-1|11|TRBJ2-1|.|few
TGTGCCAGCAGCAGTGTCGATGAGCAGTTCTTC
CASSSVDEQFF
>TRBV9|14|TRBJ1-5|.|medium-sized
TGTGCCAGCAGCGTAGAGGACAGTTTTCAGCCCCAGCATTTT
CASSVEDSFQPQHF
>TRBV10-2|13|TRBJ1-1|.|.
TGCGCCAGCCTAACCCTCGGACGTCTAGAAGCTTTCTTT
CASLTLGRLEAFF
>TRBV27|14|TRBJ1-1|.|.
TGTGCCAGCCAACACGGGCGAGACGGCACTGAAGCTTTCTTT
CASQHGRDGTEAFF
>TRBV5-8|13|TRBJ1-5|.|.
TGTGCCAGCAGACGGGGGACCCTGGGGCCCCAGCATTTT
CASRRGTLGPQHF
>TRBV4-1|16|TRBJ2-7|.|.
TGCGCCAGCAGCCAAGGGTGGGGGGCCTTCTCCTACGAGCAGTACTTC
CASSQGWGAFSYEQYF
>TRBV5-1|15|TRBJ1-1|.|.
TGCGCCAGCAGCTGGGGGGACCTGGAGAACACTGAAGCTTTCTTT
CASSWGDLENTEAFF
>TRBV11-2|13|TRBJ2-7|.|.
TGTGCCAGCAGCTTAGGGGGGACCTACGAGCAGTACTTC
CASSLGGTYEQYF
>TRBV9|14|TRBJ1-5|TRBD1|.
TGTGCCAGCAGCCCAGGGGGAGACAATCAGCCCCAGCATTTT
CASSPGGDNQPQHF
>TRBV9|15|TRBJ1-2|TRBD1|.
TGTGCCAGCAGCGTAGAGGTCACAGGGGCCTTTGGCTACACCTTC
CASSVEVTGAFGYTF
>TRBV27|16|TRBJ1-2|.|.
TGTGCCAGCAGTTTAAAAGGGAGTGTTCCCAACTATGGCTACACCTTC
CASSLKGSVPNYGYTF
>TRBV5-6|13|TRBJ1-2|.|.
TGTGCCAGCAGCTTGCGGCAGTACTATGGCTACACCTTC
CASSLRQYYGYTF
>TRBV29-1|12|TRBJ2-5|.|.
TGCAGCGGCGCGGGGGCCCAAGAGACCCAGTACTTC
CSGAGAQETQYF
>TRBV28|17|TRBJ1-1|.|few
TGTGCCAGCAGTTCATACGGCCAGGACGGTGTAAACACTGAAGCTTTCTTT
CASSSYGQDGVNTEAFF
>TRBV5-4|15|TRBJ1-1|.|.
TGTGCCAGCAGCTTTGGTGGTGTTAGCGTCACTGAAGCTTTCTTT
CASSFGGVSVTEAFF
>TRBV7-8|15|TRBJ2-7|TRBD1|.
TGTGCCAGCAGCCGGCCGGGACAGGGGGCTTACGAGCAGTACTTC
CASSRPGQGAYEQYF
>TRBV7-8|17|TRBJ2-6|.|.
TGTGCCAGCAGCTTAGCTGATGTACCCTCTGGGGCCAACGTCCTGACTTTC
CASSLADVPSGANVLTF
>TRBV5-1|15|TRBJ2-1|.|.
TGCGCCAGCAGCTCCGACGGAGCCTCCTACAATGAGCAGTTCTTC
CASSSDGASYNEQFF
>TRBV5-6|14|TRBJ2-2|.|.
TGTGCCAGCAGCTTGGGGGGGAACACCGGGGAGCTGTTTTTT
CASSLGGNTGELFF
>TRBV28|15|TRBJ2-1|TRBD2|.
TGTGCCAGCAGTATCCGGACTAGCGGGATACATGAGCAGTTCTTC
CASSIRTSGIHEQFF
>TRBV4-1|14|TRBJ1-2|TRBD1|few
TGCGCCAGCAGCCGGGAAGGACAGGGCTATGGCTACACCTTC
CASSREGQGYGYTF
>TRBV5-1|14|TRBJ2-1|.|.
TGCGCCAGCAGCTTGGAGGTAACGGAAGGCGAGCAGTTCTTC
CASSLEVTEGEQFF
>TRBV9|14|TRBJ1-2|.|.
TGTGCCAGCAGCGCCCCGACAGGATCCTATGGCTACACCTTC
CASSAPTGSYGYTF
>TRBV29-1|13|TRBJ1-2|.|.
TGCAGCGTTGCCTCGCAGGGTCTCTATGGCTACACCTTC
CSVASQGLYGYTF
>TRBV20-1|11|TRBJ2-5|.|.
TGCAGTGCTCCAGTGGGGGAGACCCAGTACTTC
CSAPVGETQYF
>TRBV27|12|TRBJ1-2|TRBD1|few
TGTGCCAGCAGTATAGGGGGCTTGGGCTACACCTTC
CASSIGGLGYTF
>TRBV27|15|TRBJ1-5|.|.
TGTGCCAGCAGGGGAACAAGACTCCCCAATCAGCCCCAGCATTTT
CASRGTRLPNQPQHF
>TRBV7-2|16|TRBJ1-6|.|.
TGTGCCAGCAGCCGCGGACCTAGCTCCTATAATTCACCCCTCCACTTT
CASSRGPSSYNSPLHF
>TRBV13|15|TRBJ1-2|TRBD1|.
TGTGCCAGCAGCGCCAGGGGGCGCGGGTTCTATGGCTACACCTTC
CASSARGRGFYGYTF
>TRBV6-6|16|TRBJ1-4|.|.
TGTGCCAGCAGTTATTCTGTCGGAGCCTTTAATGAAAAACTGTTTTTT
CASSYSVGAFNEKLFF